The 26 T cell receptor beta chains below were found in one sample sequenced in a study of T cells in localized non-small cell lung cancer. TCRdb keeps only in-frame clones here, not all; method: immunoSEQ multiplex PCR. Of 40,000 or so clones listed, 75% to 90% were seen once; the top ten hold about 6.4%. Material: peripheral blood, obtained before any cancer treatment. All receptors derive from a man aged 40 to 75 with stage I lung adenocarcinoma.

This rearrangement joins TRBV28 to TRBJ2-5; perhaps TRBD1 as D (5 bases). Trimming shortened V by 3 bases and J by 9 bases, and 8 bases separated the two germline ends. The CDR3 contains 11 residues. From germline, CDR1 is MDHEN and CDR2 SYDVKM. The CDR3 nucleotides read TGTGCCAGCAGTTTCGGCAGGGCCCAGTACTTC. It codes for CASSFGRAQYF.

The CDR3 sequence: CASSRTGGGIVNTEAFF. The DNA of the CDR3 is TGTGCCAGCTCGCGGACAGGGGGCGGGATAGTGAACACTGAAGCTTTCTTT. V is TRBV18 and J is TRBJ1-1; 11 nucleotides match TRBD1. J was trimmed by 0 bases and V by 6 bases; bases with no gene match: 9. Germline V CDR1 and CDR2: KGHSH, LQKENI. The CDR3 loop spans 17 amino acids.

A few counts support this clone. The V gene is TRBV18, the J gene TRBJ2-1, with 12 bases matching TRBD2. V lost 0 bases to trimming and J lost 9 bases; unmatched junction nucleotides: 3. Germline CDR1 is KGHSH and CDR2 is LQKENI. The CDR3 extends over 15 amino acids. Here the CDR3 DNA reads TGTGCCAGCTCACCACCGTCTAGCGGGAGGGTTGAGCAGTTCTTC. Residues: CASSPPSSGRVEQFF.

This chain joins TRBV10-3 and TRBJ2-2; D not resolved. V was clipped by 7 bases and J by 1 base, with 4 bases between them. The CDR3 sequence is 12 residues long. In germline, CDR1 is ENHRY, CDR2 SYGVKD. Here the CDR3 DNA reads TGTGCCATCACTTTGAACACCGGGGAGCTGTTTTTT. Protein: CAITLNTGELFF.

The V and J genes are TRBV7-9 and TRBJ2-5, with D possibly being TRBD1 (6 bases). Between the trimmed V and J ends, which lost 5 bases and 5 bases, there was a span of 18 bases. CDR3 length: 15 residues. Per the germline V gene, CDR1 is SEHNR and CDR2 is FQNEAQ (reference sequence). CDR3 DNA: TGTGCCAGCAGCCAGGGGACCCTCCAAGGGGAGACCCAGTACTTC. This sequence encodes CASSQGTLQGETQYF.

The count of this clone is one. The CDR3 loop reads CASSYAQGGTEKLFF. As DNA, the CDR3 is TGTGCCAGCAGCTATGCACAGGGCGGGACAGAAAAACTGTTTTTT. The chain couples TRBV7-2 to TRBJ1-4; tentative D call: TRBD1 (6 bases). Trimming removed 4 bases from V and 8 bases from J, with 17 bases in between. Germline CDR1 SGHTA, CDR2 FQGNSA. This CDR3 has 15 amino acids.

The rearrangement uses TRBV6-1 and TRBJ1-3, with D possibly TRBD1 on 6 matching bases. CDR1 is MNHNS and CDR2 is SASEGT in the germline V gene. The V and J ends lost 5 bases and 1 base respectively, with 12 bases between them. This CDR3 is built from 15 residues. Here the CDR3 reads CASSQEQGSGNTIYF. DNA for the CDR3: TGTGCCAGCAGTCAGGAACAGGGATCTGGAAACACCATATATTTT.

This chain uses TRBV4-3 with TRBJ2-2; D unresolved. CDR3 size: 15 residues. Per germline, CDR1 LGHNA and CDR2 YSLEER. The V gene lost 0 bases and the J gene lost 3 bases, with 8 bases spanning the gap. The CDR3 region is CASSQDVHYTGELFF. CDR3 DNA: TGCGCCAGCAGCCAAGATGTACATTACACCGGGGAGCTGTTTTTT.

In DNA, the CDR3 is TGTGCCAGCAGCCAAGTTTTCAATCGGGAAGAGACCCAGTACTTC. Amino acids: CASSQVFNREETQYF. V is TRBV4-2 and J is TRBJ2-5; D not certain. Per germline, CDR1 LGHNA and CDR2 YNFKEQ. The CDR3 sequence is 15 residues long. Trimming took off 1 base at V and 3 bases at J, with 12 bases between the two ends.

This chain connects TRBV7-9 to TRBJ2-5, with 7 bases identical to TRBD1. The length of the CDR3 is 13 residues. The J segment lost 6 bases and the V segment lost 5 bases, leaving 6 bases of the junction unmatched. Germline assignment: CDR1 SEHNR and CDR2 FQNEAQ (reference sequence). CDR3 amino acids: CASSPQGIQTQYF. The CDR3 DNA reads TGTGCCAGCAGCCCACAGGGGATTCAGACCCAGTACTTC.

The chain recombines TRBV11-3 with TRBJ1-1; the D gene is possibly TRBD1 (6 bases). V lost 5 bases to trimming and J lost 4 bases, with 14 bases between them. The CDR3 is made up of 14 amino acids. CDR1 SGHNT and CDR2 YENEEA come from the germline V gene. DNA of the CDR3: TGTGCCAGCAGCCTACGAGGGGGGGGCACTGAAGCTTTCTTT. The encoded protein is CASSLRGGGTEAFF.

J is TRBJ1-4 and V is TRBV28; a weak D match, TRBD1 (5 bases). This CDR3 is 14 amino acids long. Trimming left V 3 bases short and J 2 bases short, with 7 bases between. Germline V gene sequence: CDR1 MDHEN, CDR2 SYDVKM. CDR3 coding DNA: TGTGCCAGCAGTTTGACAGATACTAATGAAAAACTGTTTTTT. Translated, it gives CASSLTDTNEKLFF.

As regards this clone: Compared with germline, one end of the junction differs, possibly owing to a read error. The chain combines TRBV2 with TRBJ2-5, with D perhaps TRBD1 (7 bases). Germline V gene sequence: CDR1 SNHLY, CDR2 FYNNEI. CDR3 length: 13 amino acids. The DNA for the CDR3 is TGTGTCAGCAGGGGGTGGGAGGATGAGACCCAGTACTTC. Protein product: CVSRGWEDETQYF.

The V call is TRBV7-3, the J call TRBJ2-4; 14 nucleotides line up with TRBD2. This CDR3 contains 16 residues. Per the germline V gene, CDR1 is SGHTA and CDR2 is FQGTGA. V was pared by 4 bases and J by 7 bases, with 6 bases of the junction left unmatched. CDR3 region: CASSSGLAGGSNIQYF. For the CDR3, the DNA is TGTGCCAGCAGCTCCGGACTAGCGGGAGGTTCGAACATTCAGTACTTC.

The V gene is TRBV10-3, the J gene TRBJ1-5; possible D gene TRBD1, 5 bases. The CDR3 covers 16 residues. The ends were cut back, 4 bases at V and 0 bases at J, with 13 bases in the middle. Germline values: CDR1 ENHRY, CDR2 SYGVKD. The CDR3 DNA sequence: TGTGCCATCAGTGGTGGGACTCCCCGTAGCAATCAGCCCCAGCATTTT. Residues: CAISGGTPRSNQPQHF.

The chain couples TRBV5-6 to TRBJ2-1; 7 positions match TRBD1. Losses at the gene ends were 0 bases for V and 8 bases for J; bases not matched to a gene: 11. Germline CDR1 reads SGHDT; CDR2 reads YYEEEE. This CDR3 has 16 residues. The CDR3 nucleotides read TGTGCCAGCAGCTTGGTGGGACAGCCTCCAGGGGATGAGCAGTTCTTC. This encodes CASSLVGQPPGDEQFF.

V usage is TRBV6-5 and J usage is TRBJ2-3; D may correspond to TRBD1 or TRBD2 (6 bases each). The CDR3 is 14 residues long. V lost 7 bases, J lost 7 bases, and 18 bases lay in between. CDR1 is MNHEY, CDR2 SVGAGI, per germline. This CDR3 reads CASTGADSGYTQYF. In DNA, the CDR3 is TGTGCCAGCACGGGGGCCGACTCGGGATATACGCAGTATTTT.

The J gene is TRBJ1-3, the V gene TRBV19; D not certain. There are 16 residues in the CDR3. The germline CDR1 and CDR2 sequences are LNHDA and SQIVND (reference sequence). V shed 2 bases and J shed 4 bases, with 15 bases lying between them. The DNA for the CDR3 is TGTGCCAGTAGTATATCTTCGTTATCTTCGGGAAACACCATATATTTT. Protein sequence: CASSISSLSSGNTIYF.

This clone showed up just once. This sequence joins TRBV5-8 and TRBJ2-1; weak D call: TRBD1 (5 bases). V was clipped by 2 bases and J by 7 bases, with 16 bases between them. The CDR3 is 15 residues long. Germline CDR1 is SGHTS and CDR2 is YDEGEE. Here the CDR3 reads CASSLDSHAGNEQFF. The CDR3 coding sequence is TGTGCCAGCAGCTTAGACAGTCATGCAGGGAATGAGCAGTTCTTC. The full variable domain, its missing parts supplied by reference TRBV5-8 and TRBJ2-1, is EAGVTQSPTHLIKTRGQQATLRCSPISGHTSVYWYQQALGLGLQFLLWYDEGEERNRGNFPPRFSGRQFPNYSSELNVNALELEDSALYLCASSLDSHAGNEQFFGPGTRLTVL.

CDR3 nucleotides: TGTGCCTGGTGCCGTGACGCAGGCAATGAGCAGTTCTTC. This encodes CAWCRDAGNEQFF. This rearrangement joins TRBV30 to TRBJ2-1; D uncertain. The CDR3 consists of 13 residues. V gave up 5 bases and J gave up 6 bases, with 14 bases separating them. Per germline, CDR1 GTSNPN and CDR2 SVGIG (reference sequence).

V is TRBV11-3 and J is TRBJ2-4; no firm D call. The germline V and J ends were trimmed by 9 bases and 2 bases, with 26 bases remaining between them. This CDR3 is 18 amino acids long. CDR1 is SGHNT, CDR2 YENEEA, per germline. In DNA form, the CDR3 reads TGTGCCAGAACCGACCAAAGAAGGCAGCGCCCCTCCAAAAACATTCAGTACTTC. This translates into CARTDQRRQRPSKNIQYF.

The rearrangement uses TRBV5-1 and TRBJ2-1; D is unresolved. Per the germline V gene, CDR1 is SGHRS and CDR2 is YFSETQ. V lost 0 bases and J lost 3, with 10 bases in between. CDR3 size: 15 residues. The CDR3 protein is CASSLGAGIYNEQFF. CDR3 nucleotides: TGCGCCAGCAGCTTGGGGGCCGGCATCTACAATGAGCAGTTCTTC.

The chain links TRBV5-1 to TRBJ2-5, with D possibly being TRBD1 (5 bases). The germline V and J ends were trimmed by 4 bases and 1 base, with 5 bases remaining between them. The CDR3 length is 12 residues. Germline V CDR1 and CDR2: SGHRS, YFSETQ. For the CDR3, the DNA is TGCGCCAGCAGCGACAGCCAAGAGACCCAGTACTTC. It translates to CASSDSQETQYF.

The rearrangement uses TRBV13 and TRBJ2-2; D ambiguous. Trimming cost V 5 bases and J 7 bases, with 8 bases left between them. Germline values: CDR1 PRHDT, CDR2 FYEKMQ (reference sequence). The CDR3 sequence is 12 residues long. The DNA of the CDR3 is TGTGCCAGCAGCCCTCCACACGGGGAGCTGTTTTTT. Protein sequence: CASSPPHGELFF.

This rearrangement joins TRBV19 to TRBJ2-3, with 8 nucleotides matching TRBD1. Per germline, CDR1 LNHDA and CDR2 SQIVND (reference sequence). V shed 6 bases, J shed 3 bases, and the junction held 11 bases outside the gene matches. The CDR3 loop spans 16 amino acids. The CDR3 protein is CASRTAGGAGTDTQYF. The DNA for the CDR3 is TGTGCCAGTAGAACGGCAGGGGGCGCCGGAACAGATACGCAGTATTTT. The full variable domain, with the rest looked up from reference TRBV19 and TRBJ2-3, is DGGITQSPKYLFRKEGQNVTLSCEQNLNHDAMYWYRQDPGQGLRLIYYSQIVNDFQKGDIAEGYSVSREKKESFPLTVTSAQKNPTAFYLCASRTAGGAGTDTQYFGPGTRLTVL.

This chain uses TRBV7-2 with TRBJ1-2, with D unresolved. Germline V gene lookup returns CDR1 SGHTA and CDR2 FQGNSA. There are 15 residues in the CDR3. Trimming stripped 4 bases from V and 3 bases from J, with 15 bases between. In DNA form, the CDR3 reads TGTGCCAGCAGCTCCCGCCTTGACAACTACTATGGCTACACCTTC. This sequence encodes CASSSRLDNYYGYTF.